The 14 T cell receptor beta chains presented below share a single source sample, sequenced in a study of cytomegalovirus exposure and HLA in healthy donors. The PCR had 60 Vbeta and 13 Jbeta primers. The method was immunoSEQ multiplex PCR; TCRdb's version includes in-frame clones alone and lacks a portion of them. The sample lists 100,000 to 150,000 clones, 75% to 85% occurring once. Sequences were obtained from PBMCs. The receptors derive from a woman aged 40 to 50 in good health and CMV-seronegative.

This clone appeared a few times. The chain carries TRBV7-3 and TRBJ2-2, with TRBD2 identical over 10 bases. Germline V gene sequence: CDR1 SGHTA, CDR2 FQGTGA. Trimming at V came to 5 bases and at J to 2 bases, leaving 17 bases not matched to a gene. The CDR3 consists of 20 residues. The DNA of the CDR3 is TGTGCCAGCAGCCCGAGTTTCACTGGACTAGCGGTAGGAAACACCGGGGAGCTGTTTTTT. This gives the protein CASSPSFTGLAVGNTGELFF.

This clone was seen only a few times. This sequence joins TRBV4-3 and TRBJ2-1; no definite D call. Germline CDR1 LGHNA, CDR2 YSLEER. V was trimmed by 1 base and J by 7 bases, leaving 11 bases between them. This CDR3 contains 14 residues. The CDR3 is CASSQGKALNEQFF. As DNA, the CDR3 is TGCGCCAGCAGCCAAGGAAAAGCTTTGAATGAGCAGTTCTTC.

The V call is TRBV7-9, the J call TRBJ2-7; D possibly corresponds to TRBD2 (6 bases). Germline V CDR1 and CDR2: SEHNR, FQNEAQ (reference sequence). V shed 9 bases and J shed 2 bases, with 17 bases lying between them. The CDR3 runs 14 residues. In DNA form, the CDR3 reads TGTGCCAGTCTTGACTGGGACTCCCCCTACGAGCAGTACTTC. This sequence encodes CASLDWDSPYEQYF. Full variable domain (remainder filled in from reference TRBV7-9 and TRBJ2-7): DTGVSQNPRHKITKRGQNVTFRCDPISEHNRLYWYRQTLGQGPEFLTYFQNEAQLEKSRLLSDRFSAERPKGSFSTLEIQRTEQGDSAMYLCASLDWDSPYEQYFGPGTRLTVT.

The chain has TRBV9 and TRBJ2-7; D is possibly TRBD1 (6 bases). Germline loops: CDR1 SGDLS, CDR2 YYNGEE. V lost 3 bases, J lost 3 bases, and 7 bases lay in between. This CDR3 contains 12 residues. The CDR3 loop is CASSETGYEQYF. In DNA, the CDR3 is TGTGCCAGCAGCGAGACAGGCTACGAGCAGTACTTC.

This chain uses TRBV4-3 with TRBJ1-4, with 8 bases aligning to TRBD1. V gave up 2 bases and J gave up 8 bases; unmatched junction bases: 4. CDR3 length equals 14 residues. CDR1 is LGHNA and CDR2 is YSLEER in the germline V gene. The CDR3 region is CASSQFGTGEKLFF. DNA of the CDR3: TGCGCCAGCAGCCAATTTGGGACAGGAGAAAAACTGTTTTTT.

The CDR3, as DNA: TGCGCCAGCAGCCGTCCGGAGGGCGATGAGCAGTTCTTC. This encodes CASSRPEGDEQFF. The chain links TRBV5-1 to TRBJ2-1, with D possibly being TRBD2 (6 bases). The CDR3 runs 13 residues. V was clipped by 4 bases and J by 8 bases, with 13 bases between them. Per the germline V gene, CDR1 is SGHRS and CDR2 is YFSETQ.

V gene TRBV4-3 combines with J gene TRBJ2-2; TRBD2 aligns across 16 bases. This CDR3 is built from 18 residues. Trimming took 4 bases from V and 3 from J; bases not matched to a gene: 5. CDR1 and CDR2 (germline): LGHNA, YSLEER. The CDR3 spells CASSPGLAGGQDTGELFF. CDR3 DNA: TGCGCCAGCAGCCCGGGACTAGCGGGGGGGCAGGACACCGGGGAGCTGTTTTTT.

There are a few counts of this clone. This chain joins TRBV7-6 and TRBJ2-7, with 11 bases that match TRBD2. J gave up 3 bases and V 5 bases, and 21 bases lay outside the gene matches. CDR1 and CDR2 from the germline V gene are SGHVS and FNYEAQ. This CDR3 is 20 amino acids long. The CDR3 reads CASSQRSPVTSGNRGYEQYF. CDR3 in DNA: TGTGCCAGCAGCCAGAGAAGCCCCGTGACTAGCGGGAACCGAGGCTACGAGCAGTACTTC. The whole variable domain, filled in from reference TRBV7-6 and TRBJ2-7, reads GAGVSQSPRYKVTKRGQDVALRCDPISGHVSLYWYRQALGQGPEFLTYFNYEAQQDKSGLPNDRFSAERPEGSISTLTIQRTEQRDSAMYRCASSQRSPVTSGNRGYEQYFGPGTRLTVT.

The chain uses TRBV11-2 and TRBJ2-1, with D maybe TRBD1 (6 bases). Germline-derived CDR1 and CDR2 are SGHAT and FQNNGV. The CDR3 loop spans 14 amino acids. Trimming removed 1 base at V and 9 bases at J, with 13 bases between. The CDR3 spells CASSLGGRVSEQFF. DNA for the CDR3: TGTGCCAGCAGCTTAGGGGGGCGGGTTTCTGAGCAGTTCTTC.

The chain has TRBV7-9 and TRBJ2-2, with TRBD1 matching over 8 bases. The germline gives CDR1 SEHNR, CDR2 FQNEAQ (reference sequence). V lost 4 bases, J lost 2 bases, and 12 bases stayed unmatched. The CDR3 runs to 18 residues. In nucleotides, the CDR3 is TGTGCCAGCAGCTCCCCAGGGGGCGGAAGACCTAACACCGGGGAGCTGTTTTTT. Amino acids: CASSSPGGGRPNTGELFF.

The CDR3 spells CASRADRVTNTEAFF. The DNA of the CDR3 is TGTGCCAGCAGGGCCGACAGGGTTACGAACACTGAAGCTTTCTTT. J is TRBJ1-1 and V is TRBV2; 7 bases fit TRBD1. The CDR3 runs 15 residues. The V segment lost 6 bases and the J segment 1 base; nucleotides outside the gene matches: 8. In germline, CDR1 is SNHLY, CDR2 FYNNEI.

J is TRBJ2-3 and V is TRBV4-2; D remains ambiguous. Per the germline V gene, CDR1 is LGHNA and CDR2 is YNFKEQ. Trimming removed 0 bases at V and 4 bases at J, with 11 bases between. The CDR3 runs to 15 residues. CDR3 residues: CASSQDPTESDTQYF. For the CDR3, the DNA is TGTGCCAGCAGCCAAGACCCGACTGAGTCAGATACGCAGTATTTT.

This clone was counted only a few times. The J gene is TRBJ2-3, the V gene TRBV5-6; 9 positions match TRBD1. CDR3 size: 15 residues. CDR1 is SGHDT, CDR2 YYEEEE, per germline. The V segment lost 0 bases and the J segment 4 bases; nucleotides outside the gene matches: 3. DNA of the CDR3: TGTGCCAGCAGCTTGGACCGGACAGGGGCAGATACGCAGTATTTT. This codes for CASSLDRTGADTQYF.

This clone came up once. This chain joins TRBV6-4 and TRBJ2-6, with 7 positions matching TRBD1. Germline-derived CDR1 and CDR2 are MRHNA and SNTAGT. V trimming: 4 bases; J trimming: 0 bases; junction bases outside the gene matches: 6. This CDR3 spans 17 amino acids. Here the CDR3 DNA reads TGTGCCAGCAGTGCCGGGACAGCGAGCTCTGGGGCCAACGTCCTGACTTTC. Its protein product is CASSAGTASSGANVLTF.